This TCR beta chain comes out of a study of cytomegalovirus exposure and HLA in healthy donors. The CDR3 loop spans 14 amino acids. Germline CDR1 reads SGHRS; CDR2 reads YFSETQ. V lost 4 bases and J 10 bases, leaving 15 bases between the germline ends. The table lists this clone with a count of one. PCR used 60 Vbeta primers and 13 Jbeta primers. In the original processing: An analysis performed later counted 60 million to 90 million unique TCR beta chains (approximately 12 million of them shared). TCRdb keeps only in-frame clones here, not all; method: immunoSEQ multiplex PCR. That table is the source of V, J and clone size, and D and trimming were worked out from the DNA. The sample records approximately 250,000 clones, 85% being singletons.

This chain links TRBV5-1 with TRBJ1-6; TRBD1 might be the D (6 bases). This clonotype was obtained from a girl aged 2-10 years in good health and CMV-seronegative. The sample was PBMCs. The CDR3 spells CASSQGQSWSPLHF. The CDR3, as DNA: TGCGCCAGCAGCCAAGGACAGTCCTGGTCACCCCTCCACTTT.